The 19 T cell receptor beta chains listed next were all sequenced from one sample in a study of T cell changes during pregnancy in multiple sclerosis. The method was immunoSEQ multiplex PCR; TCRdb's version includes in-frame clones alone and lacks a portion of them. The table has about 20,000 clones, about nine tenths seen once. The starting material was CD8+ T cells from peripheral blood mononuclear cells, obtained in the third trimester of pregnancy. The receptors were gathered from a female donor in good health, enrolled as a control in a pregnancy study.

This clone turned up a few times. The chain links TRBV6-1 to TRBJ1-6; perhaps TRBD1 as D (6 bases). Germline CDR1 reads MNHNS; CDR2 reads SASEGT. Trimming pared 7 bases from V and 9 bases from J, leaving 13 bases between. CDR3 length: 13 amino acids. CDR3 residues: CASTPGESSPLHF. The CDR3, as DNA: TGTGCCAGCACCCCAGGGGAGAGTTCACCCCTCCACTTT.

The genes are TRBV15 and TRBJ2-3; D gene unclear. The CDR3 length is 13 residues. Germline V gives CDR1 LNHNV, CDR2 YYDKDF (reference sequence). Deletions cut 2 bases from V and 2 bases from J, with 5 bases between. CDR3: CATSRYITDTQYF. The CDR3 bases are TGTGCCACCAGCAGATACATCACAGATACGCAGTATTTT.

The chain carries TRBV5-1 and TRBJ2-1, with 14 bases identical to TRBD2. Germline assignment: CDR1 SGHRS and CDR2 YFSETQ. The CDR3 covers 17 residues. V was clipped by 0 bases and J by 5 bases; unmatched bases: 4. CDR3 residues: CASSLAGGLAGDNEQFF. The CDR3 nucleotides read TGCGCCAGCAGCTTGGCAGGGGGACTAGCGGGAGACAATGAGCAGTTCTTC.

The rearrangement joins TRBV2 to TRBJ1-4; D may be TRBD1 (6 bases). The CDR3 has 17 residues. Per germline, CDR1 SNHLY and CDR2 FYNNEI. Trimming pared 6 bases from V and 0 bases from J, leaving 17 bases between. CDR3 in DNA: TGTGCCAGCAGCCAAGAAGAAAACAGGGCAACTAATGAAAAACTGTTTTTT. This encodes CASSQEENRATNEKLFF.

This chain joins TRBV6-5 and TRBJ2-3, with TRBD2 identical over 8 bases. There are 15 residues in the CDR3. Germline V gives CDR1 MNHEY, CDR2 SVGAGI. V lost 4 bases to trimming and J lost 6 bases; unmatched junction nucleotides: 9. CDR3 sequence: CASSFSAGGADTQYF. The DNA for the CDR3 is TGTGCCAGCAGTTTTAGTGCGGGAGGTGCGGATACGCAGTATTTT.

This chain connects TRBV2 to TRBJ2-7; 9 bases are shared with TRBD1. CDR3 size: 15 residues. With 4 bases clipped from V and 5 bases from J, the junction kept 9 bases outside the gene matches. Germline V CDR1 and CDR2: SNHLY, FYNNEI. In DNA, the CDR3 is TGTGCCAGCAGTGCCTCCCGGGACAGGGTCCACGAGCAGTACTTC. Amino acids: CASSASRDRVHEQYF.

The V gene is TRBV5-4, the J gene TRBJ2-7; TRBD1 might be the D (6 bases). The CDR3 is 15 residues long. The V and J ends lost 0 bases and 2 bases respectively, with 12 bases between them. The germline V gene encodes CDR1 SGHNT and CDR2 YYREEE (reference sequence). In DNA form, the CDR3 reads TGTGCCAGCAGCTTGGAGAACAGGGCTACCTACGAGCAGTACTTC. Residues: CASSLENRATYEQYF.

This chain links TRBV10-3 with TRBJ2-5, with a weak D call TRBD1 (6 bases). The length of the CDR3 is 13 residues. V lost 11 bases, J lost 0 bases, and 13 bases lay in between. The V gene's germline CDR1 is ENHRY and CDR2 SYGVKD. The CDR3 nucleotides are TGTGCCGCCGCCCGACAGGACCAAGAGACCCAGTACTTC. This translates into CAAARQDQETQYF.

V usage is TRBV7-3 and J usage is TRBJ2-7, with 12 bases that match TRBD1. Germline V CDR1 and CDR2: SGHTA, FQGTGA. This CDR3 has 17 amino acids. V lost 4 bases to trimming and J lost 3 bases; unmatched junction nucleotides: 10. The DNA of the CDR3 is TGTGCCAGCAGCTCCGGGACAGGGGGCTTATCTAGCTACGAGCAGTACTTC. Translating it yields CASSSGTGGLSSYEQYF.

The V gene is TRBV19, the J gene TRBJ1-2; perhaps TRBD1 as D (5 bases). V lost 9 bases and J lost 5, with 22 bases in between. Germline V lookup: CDR1 LNHDA, CDR2 SQIVND (reference sequence). This CDR3 is 15 amino acids long. The CDR3 protein is CASLGGLGGGYGYTF. The CDR3 DNA follows: TGTGCCAGCCTTGGGGGACTTGGTGGGGGATATGGCTACACCTTC.

This chain links TRBV7-9 with TRBJ2-7; possible D gene TRBD1, 6 bases. From germline, CDR1 is SEHNR and CDR2 FQNEAQ (reference sequence). The CDR3 is 15 amino acids. V lost 5 bases and J lost 2, with 16 bases in between. The CDR3: CASSVLEQGPYEQYF. The CDR3 nucleotides are TGTGCCAGCAGCGTCCTTGAACAGGGACCCTACGAGCAGTACTTC.

This chain uses TRBV6-6 with TRBJ2-3; no clear D. Germline V gene sequence: CDR1 MNHNY, CDR2 SVGAGI (reference sequence). There are 15 residues in the CDR3. V was shortened by 7 bases and J by 2 bases, with 16 bases between the two germline ends. CDR3 protein: CASTEPSTNTDTQYF. Written as DNA, the CDR3 is TGTGCCAGCACCGAACCATCGACAAACACAGATACGCAGTATTTT.

The rearrangement joins TRBV4-1 to TRBJ2-7; no firm D call. The ends were cut back, 0 bases at V and 0 bases at J, with 9 bases in the middle. Germline loops: CDR1 MGHRA, CDR2 YSYEKL. CDR3 size: 15 residues. The CDR3 bases are TGCGCCAGCAGCCAAGATTTTCACAGCTCCTACGAGCAGTACTTC. Its translation is CASSQDFHSSYEQYF.

The chain joins TRBV2 to TRBJ2-4, with TRBD2 as a possible D gene (5 bases). Germline V gives CDR1 SNHLY, CDR2 FYNNEI. The CDR3 spans 18 residues. Between the trimmed V and J ends, which lost 0 bases and 4 bases, there was a span of 19 bases. CDR3 region: CASSEAGIAGSRKNIQYF. DNA for the CDR3: TGTGCCAGCAGTGAAGCCGGGATCGCCGGATCCCGAAAAAACATTCAGTACTTC.

J is TRBJ1-2 and V is TRBV5-6; D may be TRBD1 (6 bases). This CDR3 is 17 amino acids long. Germline V lookup: CDR1 SGHDT, CDR2 YYEEEE. V lost 0 bases to trimming and J lost 5 bases, with 20 bases between them. The CDR3 coding sequence is TGTGCCAGCAGCTTGGACGGCAGGGGATCCCTTAGGTATGGCTACACCTTC. Translation gives CASSLDGRGSLRYGYTF.

The chain's CDR3 is CASSDSRGGHTGELFF. The CDR3 DNA reads as TGTGCCAGCAGTGACTCGCGGGGGGGCCACACCGGGGAGCTGTTTTTT. The V and J genes are TRBV6-4 and TRBJ2-2; 9 nucleotides align to TRBD2. Germline CDR1 is MRHNA and CDR2 is SNTAGT. Unmatched junction bases numbered 2, after V lost 0 bases and J lost 3 bases. The CDR3 consists of 16 residues.

V usage is TRBV6-5 and J usage is TRBJ2-2, with 7 bases that match TRBD1. The CDR3 extends over 15 amino acids. CDR1 and CDR2 (germline): MNHEY, SVGAGI. Trimming took 4 bases from V and 6 from J; bases not matched to a gene: 8. CDR3 in amino acids: CASSFESTGSGELFF. CDR3 sequence (DNA): TGTGCCAGCAGTTTCGAATCGACAGGGTCCGGGGAGCTGTTTTTT.

This chain links TRBV5-4 with TRBJ1-2; the match to TRBD1 covers 7 bases. V shed 5 bases and J 4 bases; nucleotides not matched to a gene: 5. Germline-derived CDR1 and CDR2 are SGHNT and YYREEE (reference sequence). The CDR3 sequence is 13 residues long. CDR3 in amino acids: CASSFGTVYGYTF. CDR3 sequence (DNA): TGTGCCAGCAGTTTTGGGACAGTCTATGGCTACACCTTC.

This chain links TRBV10-3 with TRBJ1-2; tentatively, D is TRBD1 (5 bases). With 8 bases removed from V and 6 bases from J, the gap between germline ends came to 19 bases. Germline V gives CDR1 ENHRY, CDR2 SYGVKD. This CDR3 contains 14 residues. DNA of the CDR3: TGTGCCATCGGCGCGACAGTCCCTAGGGATGGCTACACCTTC. Amino acids: CAIGATVPRDGYTF.